This TCR beta chain comes out of a study of T cell responses to AZD1222 COVID-19 vaccine. Comment on this clone: What it binds is not known.

Measured with immunoSEQ multiplex PCR; TCRdb has only the in-frame clones, and not every one. This sample has about 110,000 clones, with about 86% found just once. This CDR3 has 16 residues. The V and J ends lost 3 bases and 5 bases, in that order; junction bases with no gene match: 10. Germline values: CDR1 SGHAT, CDR2 FQDESV (reference sequence). Study-level results: Donors in the cohort were predominantly white British and more often female, and clonal diversity was possibly underestimated. The number of AZD1222 recipients seropositive at baseline was only five to seven. Nearly half of unique spike-specific TCRs reportedly avoided B.1.351 and B.1.1.7 mutated regions.

The sequence was obtained from an adult in good health. The chain joins TRBV11-1 to TRBJ2-3; 8 nucleotides align to TRBD2. The sample consisted of peripheral blood, taken on day 0 of AZD1222 vaccination. The chain's CDR3 is CASSFGGAGARDTQYF. CDR3 sequence (DNA): TGTGCCAGCAGCTTCGGGGGGGCGGGGGCGAGAGATACGCAGTATTTT.